The 21 T cell receptor beta chains given below trace back to one sample, sequenced in a study of beta chain features in type 1 diabetes. Whole-study findings and limits: Within each of all four CD4+ subsets, Type 1 diabetes patients had TCRB CDR3s that were moderately but significantly shorter.

For these TCRs, the target antigens are not known. Sequencing targeted expressed TCRB transcripts, as all isolated RNA had been reverse transcribed. Assay used: immunoSEQ multiplex PCR; TCRdb lists only in-frame clones, some missing. The repertoire holds hundreds of thousands of clones, with around an eighth as singletons. Source material: naive CD4+ T cells from blood. These receptors were obtained from a man younger than 35 with type 1 diabetes.

The rearrangement joins TRBV5-1 to TRBJ2-3, with a possible D match to TRBD2 (6 bases). V was cut by 0 bases and J by 4 bases, with 18 bases left in between. CDR3 size: 17 residues. CDR1 and CDR2 from the germline V gene are SGHRS and YFSETQ. CDR3: CASSLAGIVPGADTQYF. The CDR3, as DNA: TGCGCCAGCAGCTTGGCCGGGATCGTACCGGGGGCAGATACGCAGTATTTT.

This clone showed up just a few times. This chain connects TRBV14 to TRBJ1-2, with TRBD1 as a possible D gene (5 bases). CDR3 length: 14 residues. The V and J ends lost 3 bases and 3 bases respectively, with 11 bases between them. Germline V lookup: CDR1 SGHDN, CDR2 FVKESK. The CDR3 protein is CASSQRQTHYGYTF. Written as DNA, the CDR3 is TGTGCCAGCAGCCAGAGACAGACCCACTATGGCTACACCTTC.

J is TRBJ1-5 and V is TRBV7-2, with 8 bases aligning to TRBD1. The V gene end was trimmed by 5 bases and the J gene end by 0 bases; junction bases not matched to a gene: 3. The V gene's germline CDR1 is SGHTA and CDR2 FQGNSA. There are 15 residues in the CDR3. This chain's CDR3 is CASSRGQGSNQPQHF. The CDR3 DNA follows: TGTGCCAGCAGCAGAGGACAGGGTAGCAATCAGCCCCAGCATTTT.

The chain recombines TRBV5-6 with TRBJ2-3, with 8 bases lining up with TRBD1. Germline V gene data show CDR1 as SGHDT and CDR2 as YYEEEE. The CDR3 loop spans 15 amino acids. V shed 3 bases, J shed 2 bases, and the junction held 5 bases outside the gene matches. The CDR3 region has the DNA TGTGCCAGCAGCTCTCGGACAGGGAACACAGATACGCAGTATTTT. It specifies CASSSRTGNTDTQYF.

This clone was counted only a few times. The chain combines TRBV11-2 with TRBJ1-1; D is unclear. CDR1 is SGHAT, CDR2 FQNNGV, per germline. The CDR3 loop spans 12 amino acids. Trimming cost V 3 bases and J 6 bases, with 8 bases left between them. The chain's CDR3 is CASSFSAAEAFF. The CDR3 DNA sequence: TGTGCCAGCAGCTTCTCCGCAGCTGAAGCTTTCTTT. Drawing the rest from reference TRBV11-2 and TRBJ1-1, the complete variable domain is EAGVAQSPRYKIIEKRQSVAFWCNPISGHATLYWYQQILGQGPKLLIQFQNNGVVDDSQLPKDRFSAERLKGVDSTLKIQPAKLEDSAVYLCASSFSAAEAFFGQGTRLTVV.

V and J are TRBV30 and TRBJ2-1; the match to TRBD2 covers 13 bases. V lost 7 bases and J lost 0; bases outside the gene matches: 6. CDR3 length equals 16 residues. Germline V gene sequence: CDR1 GTSNPN, CDR2 SVGIG (reference sequence). The DNA of the CDR3 is TGTGCCTCCACTAGCGGGGGGGCCAGCTCCTACAATGAGCAGTTCTTC. It encodes CASTSGGASSYNEQFF.

The genes are TRBV4-2 and TRBJ1-4; D is unresolved. In germline, CDR1 is LGHNA, CDR2 YNFKEQ. The CDR3 consists of 16 residues. Between the trimmed V and J ends, which lost 0 bases and 0 bases, there was a span of 8 bases. This CDR3 reads CASSQDQVATNEKLFF. In DNA, the CDR3 is TGTGCCAGCAGCCAAGATCAGGTTGCAACTAATGAAAAACTGTTTTTT.

The rearrangement uses TRBV29-1 and TRBJ1-2; TRBD1 matches 12 bases. V gave up 3 bases and J gave up 2 bases; unmatched junction bases: 10. Germline loops: CDR1 SQVTM, CDR2 ANQGSEA. CDR3 length: 17 residues. For the CDR3, the DNA is TGCAGCGTTGATGTTGGGACAGGGGGCGGTAGGAACTATGGCTACACCTTC. Its protein product is CSVDVGTGGGRNYGYTF. The entire variable domain, with the rest obtained from reference TRBV29-1 and TRBJ1-2, is as follows: SAVISQKPSRDICQRGTSLTIQCQVDSQVTMMFWYRQQPGQSLTLIATANQGSEATYESGFVIDKFPISRPNLTFSTLTVSNMSPEDSSIYLCSVDVGTGGGRNYGYTFGSGTRLTVV.

A remark on this clone: Other DNA sequences in this specimen translate into the identical CDR3. J is TRBJ2-1 and V is TRBV20-1; a possible D gene is TRBD2 (5 bases). The germline V gene has CDR1 DFQATT and CDR2 SNEGSKA (reference sequence). The CDR3 is 11 amino acids. Trimming took 6 bases from V and 4 from J, leaving 7 bases between them. The chain's CDR3 is CSARAYNEQFF. The DNA of the CDR3 is TGCAGTGCGAGGGCGTACAATGAGCAGTTCTTC.

The table lists this clone with a few counts. The chain uses TRBV7-9 and TRBJ2-7, with 15 bases that match TRBD2. V shed 5 bases and J 6 bases; nucleotides not matched to a gene: 8. Germline CDR1 and CDR2: SEHNR and FQNEAQ (reference sequence). CDR3 length: 16 residues. CDR3 residues: CASSRGLAGGPGEQYF. In DNA, the CDR3 is TGTGCCAGCAGCCGAGGACTAGCGGGAGGGCCGGGCGAGCAGTACTTC.

The chain links TRBV7-2 to TRBJ2-2; 7 positions agree with TRBD2. The CDR3 totals 15 residues. V shed 5 bases, J shed 7 bases, and the junction held 10 bases outside the gene matches. Germline CDR1 reads SGHTA; CDR2 reads FQGNSA. The CDR3 protein is CASSPGLPGDGELFF. In nucleotides, the CDR3 is TGTGCCAGCAGCCCGGGACTACCCGGGGACGGGGAGCTGTTTTTT.

This clone was observed a few times. The chain links TRBV28 to TRBJ1-2; a weak D match, TRBD1 (5 bases). The CDR3 contains 15 residues. Trimming removed 5 bases at V and 8 bases at J, with 21 bases between. Per germline, CDR1 MDHEN and CDR2 SYDVKM. For the CDR3, the DNA is TGTGCCAGCAGTGACCCCCGGGACGGCCCAAGGGGCTACACCTTC. Encoded protein: CASSDPRDGPRGYTF.

This clone was recorded a few times. V usage is TRBV6-5 and J usage is TRBJ2-2; D not resolved. The CDR3 consists of 16 residues. V lost 1 base and J lost 1, with 10 bases in between. Germline assignment: CDR1 MNHEY and CDR2 SVGAGI. The DNA of the CDR3 is TGTGCCAGCAGTTACTTTGCCCAGCAGAACACCGGGGAGCTGTTTTTT. This encodes CASSYFAQQNTGELFF.

In this sample, this clone turned up a few times. The chain recombines TRBV30 with TRBJ2-7, with no clear D. The germline V gene encodes CDR1 GTSNPN and CDR2 SVGIG (reference sequence). V was pared by 0 bases and J by 7 bases, with 4 bases between. The CDR3 contains 10 residues. This CDR3 reads CAWSVGEQYF. CDR3 bases: TGTGCCTGGAGTGTGGGTGAGCAGTACTTC.

This clone was counted a few times. V is TRBV9 and J is TRBJ1-1; TRBD1 is a possible D gene (5 bases). This CDR3 has 14 residues. V shed 4 bases and J shed 10 bases, with 20 bases lying between them. Germline assignment: CDR1 SGDLS and CDR2 YYNGEE. CDR3 protein: CASSLGLGDFGAFF. CDR3 in DNA: TGTGCCAGCAGCCTCGGGCTAGGGGACTTCGGAGCTTTCTTT. Full variable domain (remainder filled in from reference TRBV9 and TRBJ1-1): DSGVTQTPKHLITATGQRVTLRCSPRSGDLSVYWYQQSLDQGLQFLIQYYNGEERAKGNILERFSAQQFPDLHSELNLSSLELGDSALYFCASSLGLGDFGAFFGQGTRLTVV.

In its sample, this clone was seen a few times. The sample holds other DNA sequences that translate to the same CDR3. V usage is TRBV28 and J usage is TRBJ2-7, with no clear D. CDR1 is MDHEN and CDR2 is SYDVKM in the germline V gene. Between the trimmed V and J ends, which lost 5 bases and 0 bases, there was a span of 5 bases. The CDR3 is made up of 12 amino acids. The CDR3: CASSISSYEQYF. The DNA for the CDR3 is TGTGCCAGCAGTATTAGCTCCTACGAGCAGTACTTC.

The chain recombines TRBV7-2 with TRBJ2-3, with D unresolved. The CDR3 covers 14 residues. In germline, CDR1 is SGHTA, CDR2 FQGNSA. Trimming pared 1 base from V and 6 bases from J, leaving 11 bases between. For the CDR3, the DNA is TGTGCCAGCAGCTTAGGCACCTCGCAGGATACGCAGTATTTT. Translation: CASSLGTSQDTQYF.

This sequence joins TRBV23-1 and TRBJ1-5, with D hard to call. TRBV23-1 is marked as an open reading frame, function uncertain. The CDR3 length is 17 residues. V lost 4 bases, J lost 5 bases, and 21 bases lay in between. The chain's CDR3 is CASSPTRPPLLYQPQHF. Written as DNA, the CDR3 is TGCGCCAGCAGTCCTACTAGACCGCCGCTGCTTTATCAGCCCCAGCATTTT.

This chain joins TRBV7-2 and TRBJ2-6; 12 bases are a match to TRBD1. Trimming removed 8 bases from V and 3 bases from J; junction bases left unmatched: 11. The CDR3 contains 18 residues. Germline V lookup: CDR1 SGHTA, CDR2 FQGNSA. The CDR3, as DNA: TGTGCCAGCCGATCACTCCGGGACAGGGGGCTTGGGGCCAACGTCCTGACTTTC. Its translation: CASRSLRDRGLGANVLTF. Based on the CDR3 plus reference TRBV7-2 and TRBJ2-6, the full variable domain is GAGVSQSPSNKVTEKGKDVELRCDPISGHTALYWYRQSLGQGLEFLIYFQGNSAPDKSGLPSDRFSAERTGGSVSTLTIQRTQQEDSAVYLCASRSLRDRGLGANVLTFGAGSRLTVL.

In its sample, this clone was seen a few times. The chain carries TRBV7-2 and TRBJ2-7, with D uncertain. Germline V gives CDR1 SGHTA, CDR2 FQGNSA. Trimming pared 8 bases from V and 2 bases from J, leaving 10 bases between. CDR3 length equals 12 residues. The CDR3 sequence is CASHRRPYEQYF. The CDR3 nucleotides read TGTGCCAGCCACCGACGGCCCTACGAGCAGTACTTC.

This clone was observed a handful of times. The V gene is TRBV5-1, the J gene TRBJ1-1, with a tentative D call TRBD1 (5 bases). Trimming removed 8 bases from V and 0 bases from J, with 17 bases in between. Germline assignment: CDR1 SGHRS and CDR2 YFSETQ. This CDR3 is 15 amino acids long. This chain's CDR3 is CASWSTGGMNTEAFF. The CDR3 DNA follows: TGCGCCAGTTGGTCCACCGGGGGGATGAACACTGAAGCTTTCTTT.